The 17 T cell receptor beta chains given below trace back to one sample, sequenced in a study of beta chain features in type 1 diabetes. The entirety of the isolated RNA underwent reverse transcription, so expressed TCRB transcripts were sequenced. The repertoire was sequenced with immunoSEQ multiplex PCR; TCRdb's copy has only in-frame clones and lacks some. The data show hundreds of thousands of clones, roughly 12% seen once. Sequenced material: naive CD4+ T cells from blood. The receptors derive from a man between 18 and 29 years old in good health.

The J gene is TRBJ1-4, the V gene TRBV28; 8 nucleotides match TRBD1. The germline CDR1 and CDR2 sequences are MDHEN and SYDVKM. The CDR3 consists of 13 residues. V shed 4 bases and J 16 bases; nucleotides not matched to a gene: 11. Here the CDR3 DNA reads TGTGCCAGCAGTTACCTTGGACAGGGCGGACAGTTTTTT. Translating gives CASSYLGQGGQFF.

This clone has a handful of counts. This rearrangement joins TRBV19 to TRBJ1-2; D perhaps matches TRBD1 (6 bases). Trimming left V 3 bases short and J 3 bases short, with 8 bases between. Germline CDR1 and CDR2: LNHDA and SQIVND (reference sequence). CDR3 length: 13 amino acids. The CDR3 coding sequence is TGTGCCAGTAGTATCGACAGGTACTATGGCTACACCTTC. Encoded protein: CASSIDRYYGYTF.

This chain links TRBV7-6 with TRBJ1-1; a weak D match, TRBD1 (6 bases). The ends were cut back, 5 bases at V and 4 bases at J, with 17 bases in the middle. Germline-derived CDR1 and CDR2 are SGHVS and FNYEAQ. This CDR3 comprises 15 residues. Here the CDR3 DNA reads TGTGCCAGCAGCCCGGGAGGGGGAATCGTCACTGAAGCTTTCTTT. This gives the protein CASSPGGGIVTEAFF.

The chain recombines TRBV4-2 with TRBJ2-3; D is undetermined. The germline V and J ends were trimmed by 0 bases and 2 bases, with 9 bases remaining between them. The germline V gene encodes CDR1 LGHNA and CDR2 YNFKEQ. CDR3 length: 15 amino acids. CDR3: CASSQDRSNTDTQYF. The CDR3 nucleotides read TGTGCCAGCAGCCAAGATCGTTCTAACACAGATACGCAGTATTTT.

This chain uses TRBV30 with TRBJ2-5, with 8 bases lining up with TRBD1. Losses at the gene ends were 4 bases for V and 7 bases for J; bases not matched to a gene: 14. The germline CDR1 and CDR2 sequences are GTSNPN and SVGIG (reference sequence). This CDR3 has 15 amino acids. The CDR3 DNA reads TGTGCCTGGACAATTGGCAGGGGGCCCTCTCTGACCCAGTACTTC. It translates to CAWTIGRGPSLTQYF.

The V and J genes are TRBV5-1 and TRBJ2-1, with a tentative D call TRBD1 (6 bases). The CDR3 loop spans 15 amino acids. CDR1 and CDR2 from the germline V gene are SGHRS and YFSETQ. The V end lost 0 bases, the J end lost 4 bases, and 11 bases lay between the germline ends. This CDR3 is CASSLELGGYNEQFF. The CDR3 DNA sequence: TGCGCCAGCAGCTTGGAACTAGGGGGTTACAATGAGCAGTTCTTC.

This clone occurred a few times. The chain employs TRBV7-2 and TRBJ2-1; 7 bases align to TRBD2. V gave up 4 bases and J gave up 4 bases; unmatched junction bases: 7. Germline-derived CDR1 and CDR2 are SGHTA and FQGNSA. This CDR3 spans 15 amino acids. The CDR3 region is CASSYSGLPYNEQFF. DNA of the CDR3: TGTGCCAGCAGCTACTCGGGACTACCTTACAATGAGCAGTTCTTC.

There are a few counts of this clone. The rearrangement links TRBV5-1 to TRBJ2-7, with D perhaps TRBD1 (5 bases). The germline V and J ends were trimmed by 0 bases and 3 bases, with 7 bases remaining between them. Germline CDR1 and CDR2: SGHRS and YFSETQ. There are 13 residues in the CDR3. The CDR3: CASSLGQLYEQYF. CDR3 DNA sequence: TGCGCCAGCAGCTTGGGACAGCTCTACGAGCAGTACTTC.

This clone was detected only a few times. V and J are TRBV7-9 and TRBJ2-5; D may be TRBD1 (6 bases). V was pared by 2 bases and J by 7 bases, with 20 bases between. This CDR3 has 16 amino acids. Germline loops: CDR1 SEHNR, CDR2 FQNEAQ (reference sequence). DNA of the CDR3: TGTGCCAGCAGCTTATCTTACAGGGCATCCCTGTGGACCCAGTACTTC. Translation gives CASSLSYRASLWTQYF. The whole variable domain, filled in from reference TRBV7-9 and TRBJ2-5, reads DTGVSQNPRHKITKRGQNVTFRCDPISEHNRLYWYRQTLGQGPEFLTYFQNEAQLEKSRLLSDRFSAERPKGSFSTLEIQRTEQGDSAMYLCASSLSYRASLWTQYFGPGTRLLVL.

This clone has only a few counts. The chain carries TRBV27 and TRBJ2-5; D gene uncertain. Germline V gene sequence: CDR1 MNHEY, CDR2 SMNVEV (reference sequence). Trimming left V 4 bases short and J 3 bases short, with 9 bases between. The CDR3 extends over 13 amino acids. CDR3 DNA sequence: TGTGCCAGCAGTTCCCCGTTTGAAGAGACCCAGTACTTC. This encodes CASSSPFEETQYF.

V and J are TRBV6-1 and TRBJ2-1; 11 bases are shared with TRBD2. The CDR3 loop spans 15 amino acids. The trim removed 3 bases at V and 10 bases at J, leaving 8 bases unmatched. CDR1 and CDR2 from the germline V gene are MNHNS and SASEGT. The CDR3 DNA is TGTGCCAGCAGTGATAGGGGACTAGCGGTAAGGGAGCAGTTCTTC. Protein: CASSDRGLAVREQFF.

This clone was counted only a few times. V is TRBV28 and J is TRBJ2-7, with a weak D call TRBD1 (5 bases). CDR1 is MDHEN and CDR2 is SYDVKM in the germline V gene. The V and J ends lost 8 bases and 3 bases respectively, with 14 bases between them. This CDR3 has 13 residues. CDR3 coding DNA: TGTGCCAGCCGAGACAGTGGGATCTACGAGCAGTACTTC. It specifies CASRDSGIYEQYF.

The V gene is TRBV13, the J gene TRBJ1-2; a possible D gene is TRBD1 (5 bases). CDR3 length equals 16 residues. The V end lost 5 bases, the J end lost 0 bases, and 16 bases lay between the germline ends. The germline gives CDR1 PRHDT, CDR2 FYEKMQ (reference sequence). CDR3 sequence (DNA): TGTGCCAGCAGCAATGATAGGACATGGCCTAACTATGGCTACACCTTC. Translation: CASSNDRTWPNYGYTF.

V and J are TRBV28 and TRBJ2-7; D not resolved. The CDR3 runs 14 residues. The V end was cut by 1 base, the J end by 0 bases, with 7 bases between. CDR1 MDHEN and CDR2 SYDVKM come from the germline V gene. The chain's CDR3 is CASSLSGSSYEQYF. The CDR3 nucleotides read TGTGCCAGCAGTTTATCTGGCAGCTCCTACGAGCAGTACTTC.

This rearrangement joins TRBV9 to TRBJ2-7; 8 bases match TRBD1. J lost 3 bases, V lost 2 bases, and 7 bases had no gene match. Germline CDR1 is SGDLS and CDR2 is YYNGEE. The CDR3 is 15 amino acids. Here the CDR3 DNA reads TGTGCCAGCAGCGTGTCTCAGGGGGCTGGCTACGAGCAGTACTTC. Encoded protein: CASSVSQGAGYEQYF. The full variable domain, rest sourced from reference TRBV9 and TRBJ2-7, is DSGVTQTPKHLITATGQRVTLRCSPRSGDLSVYWYQQSLDQGLQFLIQYYNGEERAKGNILERFSAQQFPDLHSELNLSSLELGDSALYFCASSVSQGAGYEQYFGPGTRLTVT.

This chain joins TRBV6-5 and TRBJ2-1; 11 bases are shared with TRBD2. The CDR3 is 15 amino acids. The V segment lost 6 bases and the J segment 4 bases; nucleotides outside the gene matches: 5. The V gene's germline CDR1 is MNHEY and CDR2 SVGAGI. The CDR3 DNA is TGTGCCAGCAGAAAGGGACTAGCGGAGTACAATGAGCAGTTCTTC. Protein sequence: CASRKGLAEYNEQFF.

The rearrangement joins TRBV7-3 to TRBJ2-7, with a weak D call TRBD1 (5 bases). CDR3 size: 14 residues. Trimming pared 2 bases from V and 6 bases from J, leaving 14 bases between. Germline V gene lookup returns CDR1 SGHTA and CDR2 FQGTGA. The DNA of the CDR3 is TGTGCCAGCAGCTTACAGGGCGGTGACGTCGAGCAGTACTTC. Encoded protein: CASSLQGGDVEQYF.